One TCR beta chain is described in this entry. The CDR3 contains 12 residues. Trimming took 4 bases from V and 5 from J, leaving 7 bases between them. Germline V CDR1 and CDR2: SEHNR, FQNEAQ (reference sequence). The data belong to a study of OX40 agonist ivuxolimab in advanced cancers. This table comes from immunoSEQ multiplex PCR, and its TCRdb copy is limited to in-frame clones, with some not included. The sample holds fewer than 65,000 clones, 86% seen once. This receptor was identified in an adult with an advanced solid tumor such as melanoma, head and neck, liver or kidney cancer. The specimen was CD4+ or CD8+ T cells sorted from blood, collected in a trial of the OX40 agonist ivuxolimab. The chain employs TRBV7-9 and TRBJ2-3; no definite D call. The CDR3 spells CASSSMGDTQYF. CDR3 sequence (DNA): TGTGCCAGCAGCTCTATGGGAGATACGCAGTATTTT. The variable domain in full, with the rest retrieved from reference TRBV7-9 and TRBJ2-3, is DTGVSQNPRHKITKRGQNVTFRCDPISEHNRLYWYRQTLGQGPEFLTYFQNEAQLEKSRLLSDRFSAERPKGSFSTLEIQRTEQGDSAMYLCASSSMGDTQYFGPGTRLTVL.